This T cell receptor (beta chain) was profiled in a study of vaccination and CD4 T cells after COVID-19. Study in general: Six males and four females, two of them Hispanic, were enrolled as convalescents. Overlapping SARS-CoV-2, HCoV-NL63, HCoV-OC43 and HCoV-229E spike peptides stimulated the cells.

Regarding this clonotype: The target antigen is unknown.

The V gene end was trimmed by 1 base and the J gene end by 0 bases; junction bases not matched to a gene: 0. The length of the CDR3 is 14 residues. Germline loops: CDR1 SGHAT, CDR2 FQNNGV. The treatment here: 10-day PBMC culture with coronavirus spike peptide pools or control peptides (ViraFEST assay). The unexposed donor provided CD4+ T cells, which were taken before the COVID-19 pandemic (2011-2018). Cultured CD4+ T-cell DNA underwent Oncomine TCR Beta short-read sequencing. Each CDR3 protein gets one entry after TCRdb re-called the PCR reads with MiXCR. This table holds 8,500 to 10,000 distinct CDR3 sequences, less than 70% found once.

The source material was CD4+ T cells from blood, cultured in vitro. V usage is TRBV11-2 and J usage is TRBJ2-7; 7 nucleotides line up with TRBD2. This receptor was taken from a human donor in good health. CDR3 in amino acids: CASSLAGGSYEQYF. In DNA, the CDR3 is TGTGCCAGCAGCTTAGCGGGGGGCTCCTACGAGCAGTACTTC.